Each of the 25 T cell receptor beta chains below was sequenced from the same sample in a study of blood T cell repertoires in COVID-19. This table comes from immunoSEQ multiplex PCR, and its TCRdb copy is limited to in-frame clones, with some not included. Of a few hundred thousand clones in the sample, roughly nine tenths were seen once. The specimen was peripheral blood. All receptors come from a middle-aged woman who had recovered from COVID-19.

This sequence joins TRBV10-1 and TRBJ2-3; 8 positions agree with TRBD1. Germline V gene sequence: CDR1 WNHNN, CDR2 SYGVQD (reference sequence). There are 14 residues in the CDR3. Trimming removed 5 bases from V and 4 bases from J; junction bases left unmatched: 5. The DNA for the CDR3 is TGCGCCAGCAGTAAGGCAGGGGGCGCAGATACGCAGTATTTT. It specifies CASSKAGGADTQYF.

As DNA, the CDR3 is TGTGCCAGCAGCCCCAGGGGAGCCGGGGAGCTGTTTTTT. Protein sequence: CASSPRGAGELFF. V gene TRBV5-6 combines with J gene TRBJ2-2, with D perhaps TRBD1 (6 bases). The V end was cut by 4 bases, the J end by 6 bases, with 10 bases between. Germline V gene sequence: CDR1 SGHDT, CDR2 YYEEEE. The CDR3 contains 13 residues.

This chain connects TRBV2 to TRBJ2-7; 9 nucleotides line up with TRBD1. The CDR3 totals 17 residues. Germline V gene sequence: CDR1 SNHLY, CDR2 FYNNEI. The V and J ends lost 6 bases and 1 base, in that order; junction bases with no gene match: 13. DNA of the CDR3: TGTGCCAGCAGACGAACCTACACCGGGACAGGGTCCTACGAGCAGTACGTC. This sequence encodes CASRRTYTGTGSYEQYV.

The J gene is TRBJ2-7, the V gene TRBV6-2 or TRBV6-3, with D tentatively TRBD1 (6 bases). This CDR3 has 14 amino acids. Per germline, CDR1 MNHEY and CDR2 SVGEGT. The V and J ends lost 5 bases and 2 bases respectively, with 13 bases between them. Here the CDR3 DNA reads TGTGCCAGCAGTAGGGGGTCCTACCCCTACGAGCAGTACGTC. It yields the protein CASSRGSYPYEQYV.

This clone has a count of ten or more. The chain joins TRBV7-2 to TRBJ2-1; TRBD2 matches at 8 bases. The CDR3 length is 16 residues. Germline V gives CDR1 SGHTA, CDR2 FQGNSA. Trimming took 1 base from V and 9 from J; bases not matched to a gene: 11. This CDR3 reads CASSLDAGRVIGEQFF. CDR3 bases: TGTGCCAGCAGCTTAGACGCCGGGAGGGTCATCGGTGAGCAGTTCTTC.

The rearrangement links TRBV19 to TRBJ1-5, with D perhaps TRBD1 (6 bases). This CDR3 has 15 residues. V lost 7 bases, J lost 4 bases, and 17 bases lay in between. Germline V gives CDR1 LNHDA, CDR2 SQIVND (reference sequence). The CDR3 nucleotides read TGTGCCAGTAAAGGGACGGGACAAACAAATCAGCCCCAGCATTTT. Translated, it gives CASKGTGQTNQPQHF.

V gene TRBV28 combines with J gene TRBJ1-1; D is possibly TRBD1 (5 bases). Trimming removed 6 bases from V and 7 bases from J, with 12 bases in between. The CDR3 totals 12 residues. CDR1 is MDHEN, CDR2 SYDVKM, per germline. The CDR3 here is CASRPTGYEAFF. The DNA of the CDR3 is TGTGCCAGCAGACCTACAGGATATGAAGCTTTCTTT. Based on the CDR3 plus reference TRBV28 and TRBJ1-1, the full variable domain is DVKVTQSSRYLVKRTGEKVFLECVQDMDHENMFWYRQDPGLGLRLIYFSYDVKMKEKGDIPEGYSVSREKKERFSLILESASTNQTSMYLCASRPTGYEAFFGQGTRLTVV.

J is TRBJ2-2 and V is TRBV20-1; TRBD2 might be the D (5 bases). CDR3 length: 11 amino acids. CDR1 and CDR2 from the germline V gene are DFQATT and SNEGSKA (reference sequence). The V gene lost 4 bases and the J gene lost 6 bases, with 6 bases spanning the gap. This chain's CDR3 is CSAKRAGELFF. For the CDR3, the DNA is TGCAGTGCTAAGAGGGCCGGGGAGCTGTTTTTT.

This chain joins TRBV4-1 and TRBJ1-2; D uncertain. Germline V gives CDR1 MGHRA, CDR2 YSYEKL. V lost 2 bases and J lost 5, with 15 bases in between. The length of the CDR3 is 15 residues. The CDR3, as DNA: TGCGCCAGCAGCCAAACGAGGGTCGCGAAATATGGCTACACCTTC. Translating gives CASSQTRVAKYGYTF.

The gene calls are TRBV29-1 and TRBJ2-3, with a possible D match to TRBD1 (5 bases). This CDR3 has 11 amino acids. Trimming pared 8 bases from V and 5 bases from J, leaving 11 bases between. CDR1 and CDR2 (germline): SQVTM, ANQGSEA. The CDR3 here is CSISGQDTQYF. CDR3 in DNA: TGCAGCATCTCAGGGCAAGATACGCAGTATTTT.

The chain is built from TRBV29-1 and TRBJ1-3, with D maybe TRBD1 (5 bases). The germline CDR1 and CDR2 sequences are SQVTM and ANQGSEA. Trimming removed 7 bases from V and 2 bases from J, with 18 bases in between. The CDR3 spans 15 residues. The CDR3 reads CSAAFHTGPGNTIYF. CDR3 nucleotides: TGCAGCGCGGCATTTCATACAGGACCTGGAAACACCATATATTTT. The full variable domain, with the rest looked up from reference TRBV29-1 and TRBJ1-3, is SAVISQKPSRDICQRGTSLTIQCQVDSQVTMMFWYRQQPGQSLTLIATANQGSEATYESGFVIDKFPISRPNLTFSTLTVSNMSPEDSSIYLCSAAFHTGPGNTIYFGEGSWLTVV.

In its sample, this clone was seen a few times. The chain carries TRBV6-1 and TRBJ2-5, with D maybe TRBD1 (6 bases). In germline, CDR1 is MNHNS, CDR2 SASEGT. The CDR3 contains 14 residues. V lost 1 base to trimming and J lost 2 bases, with 8 bases between them. The CDR3 DNA reads as TGTGCCAGCAGTGAAGGTGGACAGCAAGAGACCCAGTACTTC. It encodes CASSEGGQQETQYF.

V is TRBV29-1 and J is TRBJ2-3; 12 bases fit TRBD1. Germline loops: CDR1 SQVTM, CDR2 ANQGSEA. V was clipped by 7 bases and J by 2 bases; unmatched bases: 7. The CDR3 extends over 15 amino acids. Written as DNA, the CDR3 is TGCAGCGCCAGACCGGGACAGGGGGCCACAGATACGCAGTATTTT. Protein: CSARPGQGATDTQYF.

V gene TRBV4-1 combines with J gene TRBJ1-2; no clear D gene. The CDR3 is 14 residues long. In germline, CDR1 is MGHRA, CDR2 YSYEKL. The V and J ends lost 0 bases and 6 bases respectively, with 11 bases between them. The CDR3 loop reads CASSQDGGKNGYTF. As DNA, the CDR3 is TGCGCCAGCAGCCAAGATGGCGGCAAAAATGGCTACACCTTC.

V is TRBV27 and J is TRBJ1-2, with TRBD1 as a possible D gene (6 bases). This CDR3 region has 13 residues. CDR1 is MNHEY, CDR2 SMNVEV, per germline (reference sequence). The ends were cut back, 6 bases at V and 2 bases at J, with 10 bases in the middle. CDR3 in amino acids: CASSETGNYGYTF. As DNA, the CDR3 is TGTGCCAGCAGCGAAACAGGGAACTATGGCTACACCTTC.

Remarks on this clone: This specimen includes other DNA sequences encoding the same CDR3. This chain connects TRBV5-1 to TRBJ1-2, with D maybe TRBD1 (6 bases). The CDR3 consists of 13 residues. Trimming took 4 bases from V and 4 from J, leaving 11 bases between them. The germline V gene encodes CDR1 SGHRS and CDR2 YFSETQ. Here the CDR3 reads CASSPQGGYGYTF. The CDR3 DNA reads as TGCGCCAGCAGCCCTCAAGGGGGCTATGGCTACACCTTC.

In this sample, this clone turned up once. The chain links TRBV12-3 or TRBV12-4 to TRBJ2-2; D not resolved. The CDR3 loop spans 13 amino acids. V shed 1 base and J shed 7 bases, with 7 bases lying between them. CDR3: CASSLGLNGELFF. The CDR3, as DNA: TGTGCCAGCAGTTTAGGTCTAAACGGGGAGCTGTTTTTT.

V is TRBV10-3 and J is TRBJ2-7, with TRBD2 identical over 7 bases. From germline, CDR1 is ENHRY and CDR2 SYGVKD. The V segment lost 0 bases and the J segment 5 bases; nucleotides outside the gene matches: 10. The CDR3 runs to 16 residues. The chain's CDR3 is CAISESTSAGRDEQYV. For the CDR3, the DNA is TGTGCCATCAGTGAGTCGACCTCGGCAGGGAGGGACGAGCAGTACGTC.

The V call is TRBV6-2 or TRBV6-3, the J call TRBJ1-2, with D maybe TRBD1 (5 bases). From germline, CDR1 is MNHEY and CDR2 SVGEGT. Trimming cost V 5 bases and J 7 bases, with 17 bases left between them. The CDR3 is made up of 14 amino acids. Here the CDR3 reads CASSPALAGLGYTF. Written as DNA, the CDR3 is TGTGCCAGCAGTCCAGCCCTGGCAGGGCTTGGCTACACCTTC.

This sequence joins TRBV10-3 and TRBJ1-1, with 9 bases identical to TRBD1. Germline V lookup: CDR1 ENHRY, CDR2 SYGVKD. With 2 bases clipped from V and 1 base from J, the junction kept 11 bases outside the gene matches. CDR3 length equals 18 residues. In DNA form, the CDR3 reads TGTGCCATCAGTGAGCCTCCGGGACAGGGAGGAAGGAACACTGAAGCTTTCTTT. The encoded protein is CAISEPPGQGGRNTEAFF.

V and J are TRBV27 and TRBJ1-6, with D possibly TRBD1 on 6 matching bases. The CDR3 has 16 residues. CDR1 is MNHEY, CDR2 SMNVEV, per germline (reference sequence). The ends were cut back, 5 bases at V and 0 bases at J, with 11 bases in the middle. This chain's CDR3 is CASSAGQTSYNSPLHF. The CDR3 DNA reads as TGTGCCAGCAGTGCAGGACAGACCTCCTATAATTCACCCCTCCACTTT.

This clone occurred a few times. The V call is TRBV28, the J call TRBJ1-5; TRBD1 matches 9 bases. The J segment lost 5 bases and the V segment lost 5 bases, leaving 1 base of the junction unmatched. Germline CDR1 reads MDHEN; CDR2 reads SYDVKM. This CDR3 has 13 amino acids. CDR3 coding DNA: TGTGCCAGCAGTGGGGACAGGGATCAGCCCCAGCATTTT. Its translation is CASSGDRDQPQHF.

The J gene is TRBJ2-7, the V gene TRBV2; D is unclear. Germline CDR1 and CDR2: SNHLY and FYNNEI. Trimming took 2 bases from V and 6 from J, leaving 14 bases between them. This CDR3 comprises 14 residues. The CDR3: CASSEQSLSSEQYF. The CDR3 DNA follows: TGTGCCAGCAGTGAACAGTCTCTTTCTTCCGAGCAGTACTTC.

The rearrangement uses TRBV4-1 and TRBJ2-1, with 8 bases that match TRBD2. V trimming: 3 bases; J trimming: 1 base; junction bases outside the gene matches: 2. Germline values: CDR1 MGHRA, CDR2 YSYEKL. This CDR3 has 15 amino acids. Written as DNA, the CDR3 is TGCGCCAGCAGCCACGGACTAGCTTCCTACAATGAGCAGTTCTTC. Its protein is CASSHGLASYNEQFF.

The CDR3, as DNA: TGTGCCAGCAGCTTATTCCCCGGGGGGAACACAGATACGCAGTATTTT. As protein: CASSLFPGGNTDTQYF. V and J are TRBV11-3 and TRBJ2-3, with TRBD2 matching 7 bases. The germline V gene has CDR1 SGHNT and CDR2 YENEEA. Trimming at V came to 2 bases and at J to 2 bases, leaving 7 bases not matched to a gene. The CDR3 runs 16 residues.